Each of the 23 T cell receptor beta chains below was sequenced from the same sample in a study of T cell responses to AZD1222 COVID-19 vaccine. Profiling relied on immunoSEQ multiplex PCR, and the TCRdb table lists in-frame clones only, not all of them. The sample holds 100,000 to 120,000 clones, roughly four fifths seen once. Source: peripheral blood, taken on day 0 of AZD1222 vaccination. All receptors derive from an adult in good health.

The rearrangement uses TRBV12-2 and TRBJ1-5; TRBD1, the table's D call, was not compared with the DNA. TRBV12-2 is a documented pseudogene. The CDR3 consists of 17 residues. The DNA for the CDR3 is TGTGCAAGTCGCTTAGGCGGGACAGGCCATAGCAATCAGCCCCAGCATTTT. Translation gives CASRLGGTGHSNQPQHF.

The chain carries TRBV4-3 and TRBJ2-1; D not certain. Per germline, CDR1 LGHNA and CDR2 YSLEER. Trimming stripped 1 base from V and 7 bases from J, with 5 bases between. The CDR3 contains 12 residues. The CDR3 DNA reads as TGCGCCAGCAGCCAAGTGGGGAATGAGCAGTTCTTC. It codes for CASSQVGNEQFF.

The chain employs TRBV5-1 and TRBJ2-7, with 8 bases fitting TRBD1. The trim removed 1 base at V and 4 bases at J, leaving 7 bases unmatched. Germline assignment: CDR1 SGHRS and CDR2 YFSETQ. The length of the CDR3 is 15 residues. CDR3 residues: CASSLSGQGPYEQYF. The CDR3 nucleotides are TGCGCCAGCAGCTTGTCAGGACAGGGACCATACGAGCAGTACTTC.

The chain carries TRBV3-1 (or the pseudogene TRBV3-2) and TRBJ2-5; D remains unclear. There are 15 residues in the CDR3. Germline loops: CDR1 LGHDT, CDR2 YNNKEL (reference sequence). V lost 0 bases, J lost 1 base, and 9 bases lay in between. The CDR3 DNA reads TGTGCCAGCAGCCAAGAAGTGCGGTTCCAAGAGACCCAGTACTTC. Amino acids: CASSQEVRFQETQYF.

This chain links TRBV28 with TRBJ1-5; TRBD1 aligns across 9 bases. The CDR3 runs 15 residues. Trimming took 3 bases from V and 3 from J; bases not matched to a gene: 3. Germline V gives CDR1 MDHEN, CDR2 SYDVKM. The CDR3: CASSLGQGTNQPQHF. CDR3 bases: TGTGCCAGCAGTTTGGGACAGGGTACCAATCAGCCCCAGCATTTT.

The rearrangement joins TRBV6-2 or TRBV6-3 to TRBJ1-1; D perhaps matches TRBD1 (5 bases). Looked up from germline, CDR1 is MNHEY and CDR2 is SVGEGT. The CDR3 is 15 residues long. The germline V and J ends were trimmed by 2 bases and 2 bases, with 12 bases remaining between them. The DNA of the CDR3 is TGTGCCAGCAGTTACAGGGGCCTGAAAAACACTGAAGCTTTCTTT. Translated: CASSYRGLKNTEAFF.

The chain couples TRBV10-2 to TRBJ2-5; the D is unclear. The CDR3 sequence is 12 residues long. Germline CDR1 and CDR2: WSHSY and SAAADI. V lost 4 bases, J lost 2 bases, and 5 bases lay in between. The CDR3 spells CASSGRQETQYF. Written as DNA, the CDR3 is TGCGCCAGCAGTGGGCGGCAAGAGACCCAGTACTTC.

This sequence joins TRBV6-6 and TRBJ2-3; D gene ambiguous. Germline CDR1 is MNHNY and CDR2 is SVGAGI (reference sequence). This CDR3 is 12 amino acids long. Trimming removed 11 bases from V and 0 bases from J, with 9 bases in between. CDR3 DNA sequence: TGTGCCTCGGCGGCTAGCACAGATACGCAGTATTTT. It specifies CASAASTDTQYF.

This chain connects TRBV5-1 to TRBJ1-3; D uncertain. V dropped 3 bases and J dropped 0 bases, with 7 bases sitting between them. The CDR3 extends over 14 amino acids. Germline lookup yields CDR1 SGHRS and CDR2 YFSETQ. The CDR3 DNA sequence: TGCGCCAGCAGCTCGGGAGCCTCTGGAAACACCATATATTTT. Amino acid sequence: CASSSGASGNTIYF.

V is TRBV19 and J is TRBJ2-7; TRBD2 agrees at 11 bases. Germline CDR1 and CDR2: LNHDA and SQIVND (reference sequence). J was trimmed by 2 bases and V by 0 bases; bases with no gene match: 6. The CDR3 loop spans 17 amino acids. CDR3 nucleotide sequence: TGTGCCAGTAGTATAGATCCGGTAGCGGGAGGGCCCTACGAGCAGTACTTC. Amino acid sequence: CASSIDPVAGGPYEQYF.

This clone has only one observation. The V call is TRBV3-1 (or the pseudogene TRBV3-2), the J call TRBJ2-1; 15 nucleotides match TRBD2. The CDR3 is 15 residues long. The V gene's germline CDR1 is LGHDT and CDR2 YNNKEL (reference sequence). J was trimmed by 6 bases and V by 5 bases; bases with no gene match: 2. CDR3 sequence: CASSGLAGGINEQFF. The CDR3, as DNA: TGTGCCAGCAGCGGACTAGCGGGAGGGATCAATGAGCAGTTCTTC.

The CDR3 nucleotides are TGCGCCAGCGGGTCCCGGGCTAGCGTTGACGAGCAGTACTTC. Residues: CASGSRASVDEQYF. V and J are TRBV4-1 and TRBJ2-7; D might be TRBD2 (6 bases). The V gene lost 8 bases and the J gene lost 5 bases, with 19 bases spanning the gap. Germline-derived CDR1 and CDR2 are MGHRA and YSYEKL. The length of the CDR3 is 14 residues.

The CDR3 protein is CASSLVPTNTDTQYF. The CDR3 DNA is TGCGCCAGCAGCTTGGTTCCCACAAACACAGATACGCAGTATTTT. This rearrangement joins TRBV5-1 to TRBJ2-3; D not resolved. CDR1 and CDR2 (germline): SGHRS, YFSETQ. Trimming left V 0 bases short and J 2 bases short, with 10 bases between. The CDR3 totals 15 residues.

The gene calls are TRBV7-8 and TRBJ1-5; D perhaps matches TRBD1 (5 bases). This CDR3 has 15 amino acids. Germline V gives CDR1 SGHVS, CDR2 FQNEAQ. V lost 5 bases to trimming and J lost 1 base, with 12 bases between them. CDR3 in amino acids: CASSPGRTSNQPQHF. CDR3 nucleotides: TGTGCCAGCAGCCCAGGACGGACAAGCAATCAGCCCCAGCATTTT.

The chain recombines TRBV5-1 with TRBJ2-3, with 8 nucleotides matching TRBD2. V dropped 0 bases and J dropped 0; count of bases not matched to a gene: 3. Germline V lookup: CDR1 SGHRS, CDR2 YFSETQ. This CDR3 comprises 16 residues. The DNA of the CDR3 is TGCGCCAGCAGCTTGGCCCTAGCGGGTAGCACAGATACGCAGTATTTT. Amino acids: CASSLALAGSTDTQYF.

A single count supports this clone. The V and J genes are TRBV19 and TRBJ2-3, with 10 bases that match TRBD1. This CDR3 has 15 amino acids. Looked up from germline, CDR1 is LNHDA and CDR2 is SQIVND (reference sequence). V was clipped by 5 bases and J by 6 bases; unmatched bases: 8. For the CDR3, the DNA is TGTGCCAGTAGTCCCGAGGGACAGGGGTGGGATACGCAGTATTTT. This sequence encodes CASSPEGQGWDTQYF.

The chain carries TRBV27 and TRBJ1-3; TRBD1 aligns across 10 bases. V dropped 4 bases and J dropped 8; count of bases not matched to a gene: 8. The CDR3 extends over 15 amino acids. CDR1 and CDR2 (germline): MNHEY, SMNVEV (reference sequence). Here the CDR3 reads CASSSRGQGRDTIYF. The CDR3 DNA follows: TGTGCCAGCAGTTCCCGGGGACAGGGGCGGGACACCATATATTTT.

The genes are TRBV15 and TRBJ2-1, with 10 bases fitting TRBD1. The V and J ends lost 5 bases and 8 bases, in that order; junction bases with no gene match: 3. The CDR3 consists of 13 residues. Per the germline V gene, CDR1 is LNHNV and CDR2 is YYDKDF (reference sequence). CDR3 coding DNA: TGTGCCACCAGCGGGACAGGGGCCGATGAGCAGTTCTTC. Its protein is CATSGTGADEQFF.

V and J are TRBV24-1 and TRBJ1-5; 7 nucleotides agree with TRBD1. V shed 3 bases and J 1 base; nucleotides not matched to a gene: 5. Germline values: CDR1 KGHDR, CDR2 SFDVKD. This CDR3 contains 16 residues. The CDR3 sequence is CATSDARGVSNQPQHF. CDR3 bases: TGTGCCACCAGTGATGCCAGGGGGGTCAGCAATCAGCCCCAGCATTTT.

This clone was seen more than once but under ten times. The chain carries TRBV7-8 and TRBJ2-5, with 9 positions matching TRBD1. Germline CDR1 SGHVS, CDR2 FQNEAQ. V trimming: 4 bases; J trimming: 3 bases; junction bases outside the gene matches: 6. The length of the CDR3 is 15 residues. The CDR3 here is CASSSGQGPKETQYF. The CDR3 coding sequence is TGTGCCAGCAGCTCAGGACAGGGGCCCAAAGAGACCCAGTACTTC. Variable domain in full (rest from reference TRBV7-8 and TRBJ2-5): GAGVSQSPRYKVAKRGQDVALRCDPISGHVSLFWYQQALGQGPEFLTYFQNEAQLDKSGLPSDRFFAERPEGSVSTLKIQRTQQEDSAVYLCASSSGQGPKETQYFGPGTRLLVL.

The table lists this clone with a few counts. Other nucleotide sequences from this sample produce the same CDR3. This chain links TRBV19 with TRBJ1-1; no reliable D call. Germline values: CDR1 LNHDA, CDR2 SQIVND (reference sequence). The CDR3 sequence is 13 residues long. Trimming removed 3 bases from V and 1 base from J, with 6 bases in between. The CDR3 coding sequence is TGTGCCAGTAGTATCTCCAGGAACACTGAAGCTTTCTTT. Amino acid sequence: CASSISRNTEAFF.

This clone has a count of ten or more. CDR3: CASSLAQSTGELFF. CDR3 DNA sequence: TGCGCCAGCAGCTTGGCCCAGTCCACCGGGGAGCTGTTTTTT. The chain uses TRBV5-1 and TRBJ2-2; no reliable D call. The ends were cut back, 0 bases at V and 4 bases at J, with 7 bases in the middle. This CDR3 is built from 14 residues. The germline V gene encodes CDR1 SGHRS and CDR2 YFSETQ.

The chain carries TRBV11-1 and TRBJ2-1; D perhaps matches TRBD2 (5 bases). Trimming took off 4 bases at V and 1 base at J, with 14 bases between the two ends. Germline V gene sequence: CDR1 SGHAT, CDR2 FQDESV (reference sequence). The CDR3 sequence is 16 residues long. CDR3 loop: CASSSRSGTSYNEQFF. CDR3 coding DNA: TGTGCCAGCAGCTCCCGGAGCGGCACTTCCTACAATGAGCAGTTCTTC.